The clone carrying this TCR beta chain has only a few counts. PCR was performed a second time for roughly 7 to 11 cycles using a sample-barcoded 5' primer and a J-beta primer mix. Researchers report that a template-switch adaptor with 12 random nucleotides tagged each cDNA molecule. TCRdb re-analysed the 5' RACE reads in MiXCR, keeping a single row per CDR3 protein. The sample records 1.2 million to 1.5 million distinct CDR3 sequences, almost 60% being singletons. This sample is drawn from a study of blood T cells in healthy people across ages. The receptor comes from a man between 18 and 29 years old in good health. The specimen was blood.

This chain's CDR3 is CASRGTLSYEQYF. In DNA, the CDR3 is TGTGCCAGCAGGGGAACCCTCTCCTACGAGCAGTACTTC. V is TRBV7-2 and J is TRBJ2-7; D ambiguous. V gave up 6 bases and J gave up 0 bases, with 9 bases separating them. Germline values: CDR1 SGHTA, CDR2 FQGNSA. This CDR3 contains 13 residues.